This TCR beta chain was recorded in a study of blood T cell repertoires in COVID-19. Across the whole study: The United States, Italy and Spain provided the acute and convalescent COVID-19 samples. PBMCs, B-cell-depleted T cells, or T cells provided the cDNA or gDNA that made up the material.

Per the original methods: Amplification of reference gene primers provided the estimated nucleated cell counts. Sequenced by immunoSEQ multiplex PCR; TCRdb stores in-frame clones only, minus some. Clone size and V and J calls were adopted from that table, with D and trimming inferred from the DNA. The table has roughly 150,000 clones, roughly 85% seen once. Germline CDR1 and CDR2: KGHDR and SFDVKD. The ends were cut back, 6 bases at V and 2 bases at J, with 14 bases in the middle. This CDR3 contains 15 residues. The sequencing sample was made of peripheral blood. The chain combines TRBV24-1 with TRBJ2-3, with a tentative D call TRBD2 (7 bases). This clonotype originated in a man in his fifties with acute or convalescent COVID-19. CDR3 amino acids: CATSLGGGSTDTQYF. The DNA for the CDR3 is TGTGCCACCAGTCTGGGCGGGGGCTCCACAGATACGCAGTATTTT.